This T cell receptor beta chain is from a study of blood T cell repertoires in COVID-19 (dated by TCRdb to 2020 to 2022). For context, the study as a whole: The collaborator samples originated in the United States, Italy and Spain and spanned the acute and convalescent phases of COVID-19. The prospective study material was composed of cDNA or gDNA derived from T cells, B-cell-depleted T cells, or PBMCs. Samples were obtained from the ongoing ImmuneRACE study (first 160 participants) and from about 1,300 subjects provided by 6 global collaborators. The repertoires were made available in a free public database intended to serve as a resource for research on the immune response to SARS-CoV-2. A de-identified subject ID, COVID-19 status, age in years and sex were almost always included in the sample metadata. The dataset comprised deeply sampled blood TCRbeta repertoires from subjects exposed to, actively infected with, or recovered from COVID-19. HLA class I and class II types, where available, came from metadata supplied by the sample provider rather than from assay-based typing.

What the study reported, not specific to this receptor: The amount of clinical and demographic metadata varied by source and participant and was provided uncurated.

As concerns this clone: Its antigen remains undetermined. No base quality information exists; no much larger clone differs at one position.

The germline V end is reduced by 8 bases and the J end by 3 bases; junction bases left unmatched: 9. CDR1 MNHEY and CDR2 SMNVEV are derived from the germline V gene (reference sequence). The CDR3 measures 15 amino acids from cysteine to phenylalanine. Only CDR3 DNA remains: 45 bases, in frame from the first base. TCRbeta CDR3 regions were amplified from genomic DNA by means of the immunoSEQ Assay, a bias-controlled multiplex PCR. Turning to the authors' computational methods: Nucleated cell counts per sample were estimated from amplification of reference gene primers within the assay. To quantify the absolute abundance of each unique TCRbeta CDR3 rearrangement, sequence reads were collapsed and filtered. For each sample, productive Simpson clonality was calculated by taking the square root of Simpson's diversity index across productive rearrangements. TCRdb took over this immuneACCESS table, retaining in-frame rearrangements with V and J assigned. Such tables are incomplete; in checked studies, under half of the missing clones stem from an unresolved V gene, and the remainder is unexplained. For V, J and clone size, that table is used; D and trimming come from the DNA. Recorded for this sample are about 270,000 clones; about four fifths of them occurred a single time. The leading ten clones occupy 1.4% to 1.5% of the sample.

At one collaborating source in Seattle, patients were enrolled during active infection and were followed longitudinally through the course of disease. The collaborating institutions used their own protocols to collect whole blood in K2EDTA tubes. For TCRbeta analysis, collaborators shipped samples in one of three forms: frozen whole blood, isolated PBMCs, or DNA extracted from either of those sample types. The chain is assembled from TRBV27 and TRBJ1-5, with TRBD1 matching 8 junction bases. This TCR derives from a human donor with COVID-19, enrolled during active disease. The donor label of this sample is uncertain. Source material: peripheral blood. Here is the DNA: TGTGCCAGCCAATATGGACAGGGCGACAATCAGCCCCAGCATTTT. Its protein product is CASQYGQGDNQPQHF.